The rows below give T cell receptor beta chains drawn from one sample of a study of shared clonotypes between healthy human individuals. Clones were sequenced by immunoSEQ multiplex PCR, and TCRdb holds only the in-frame ones, with some missing. This table holds about 2 million clones, around 95% found once. The sequencing input was naive CD4+ T cells sorted from blood. The source is a man in his late teens or twenties in good health. The conserved cysteine and the conserved F or W are not part of the CDR3 here. A row's size may be missing; if present it is once, few, many or a size class.

clone_size: -
j_call: TRBJ1-2
v_call: TRBV5-1
cdr3_aa: ASSLAGRGGEEYGYT

clone_size: -
j_call: TRBJ2-5
v_call: TRBV7-9
cdr3_aa: ASSLKGGETQY

clone_size: -
j_call: TRBJ2-5
v_call: TRBV19
cdr3_aa: ASSIGGLQETQY

clone_size: -
j_call: TRBJ2-3
v_call: TRBV19
cdr3_aa: ASSIDWSTGSLRTDTQY

clone_size: -
j_call: TRBJ2-7
v_call: TRBV6-6
cdr3_aa: ASSSLRGSYEQY

clone_size: -
j_call: TRBJ2-5
v_call: TRBV25-1
cdr3_aa: ASSLGQARQETQY

clone_size: -
j_call: TRBJ2-7
v_call: TRBV10-3
cdr3_aa: AISERSYEQY

clone_size: -
j_call: TRBJ1-5
v_call: TRBV10-3
cdr3_aa: AISGGGQPQH

clone_size: -
j_call: TRBJ2-1
v_call: TRBV5-1
cdr3_aa: ASSPRTIDSSNEQF

clone_size: -
j_call: TRBJ2-2
v_call: TRBV18
cdr3_aa: ASPPNTGELF

clone_size: -
j_call: TRBJ1-5
v_call: TRBV9
cdr3_aa: ASSVGQGRDQPQH

clone_size: -
j_call: TRBJ1-2
v_call: TRBV28
cdr3_aa: ASSFRTLYGYT

clone_size: -
j_call: TRBJ1-6
v_call: TRBV30
cdr3_aa: AWRERDRIYSPLH

clone_size: -
j_call: TRBJ1-2
v_call: TRBV7-8
cdr3_aa: ASSLERGLGYT

clone_size: -
j_call: TRBJ2-2
v_call: TRBV5-1
cdr3_aa: ASSGTGNTGELF

clone_size: -
j_call: TRBJ1-1
v_call: TRBV5-1
cdr3_aa: ASSPDGGNTEAF

clone_size: -
j_call: TRBJ2-7
v_call: TRBV2
cdr3_aa: ASSNPAGASSYEQY

clone_size: -
j_call: TRBJ2-3
v_call: TRBV2
cdr3_aa: ASGRGGSADTQY

clone_size: -
j_call: TRBJ2-3
v_call: TRBV7-2
cdr3_aa: ASSSRRLADTQY

clone_size: -
j_call: TRBJ1-6
v_call: TRBV5-4
cdr3_aa: ASSIDLAEQPLH

clone_size: -
j_call: TRBJ2-5
v_call: TRBV15
cdr3_aa: ATSRDLVQETQY

clone_size: few
j_call: TRBJ1-1
v_call: TRBV25-1
cdr3_aa: ASSERLQGLGAF

clone_size: -
j_call: TRBJ2-1
v_call: TRBV6-5
cdr3_aa: ASSRTGSNEQF

clone_size: once
j_call: TRBJ2-2
v_call: TRBV5-1
cdr3_aa: ASSVDPYGSVDTGELF

clone_size: once
j_call: TRBJ1-1
v_call: TRBV2
cdr3_aa: ASRLQGRGF

clone_size: -
j_call: TRBJ2-1
v_call: TRBV7-9
cdr3_aa: ASSLARGNNEQF

clone_size: -
j_call: TRBJ1-5
v_call: TRBV19
cdr3_aa: ASSIGHNQPQH

clone_size: -
j_call: TRBJ1-3
v_call: TRBV30
cdr3_aa: AWSRFRGPGAQSGNTIY

clone_size: once
j_call: TRBJ1-3
v_call: TRBV30
cdr3_aa: AWRPPVAPGNTIY

clone_size: -
j_call: TRBJ1-3
v_call: TRBV7-6
cdr3_aa: ASSPGSTKGNTIY

clone_size: -
j_call: TRBJ2-7
v_call: TRBV6-6
cdr3_aa: AISEATPGVGEQY

clone_size: -
j_call: TRBJ2-7
v_call: TRBV28
cdr3_aa: ASSFHQRDRTYEQY

clone_size: -
j_call: TRBJ1-5
v_call: TRBV11-2
cdr3_aa: ASSLGSGDQPQH

clone_size: -
j_call: TRBJ2-1
v_call: TRBV25-1
cdr3_aa: ASSAPSGPGYNEQF

clone_size: -
j_call: TRBJ1-2
v_call: TRBV5-4
cdr3_aa: ASSGDTYGYT

clone_size: -
j_call: TRBJ1-5
v_call: TRBV29-1
cdr3_aa: SVEVGAGQPQH

clone_size: once
j_call: TRBJ2-5
v_call: TRBV2
cdr3_aa: ASSEEVGETQY

clone_size: -
j_call: TRBJ1-1
v_call: TRBV7-2
cdr3_aa: ASSRQQGAGTEAF

clone_size: -
j_call: TRBJ1-1
v_call: TRBV5-6
cdr3_aa: ASSGRVNTEAF

clone_size: once
j_call: TRBJ1-6
v_call: TRBV5-6
cdr3_aa: ASTFGGVGASPLH

clone_size: once
j_call: TRBJ2-2
v_call: TRBV18
cdr3_aa: ASSQESTSNTGELF

clone_size: -
j_call: TRBJ1-4
v_call: TRBV11-2
cdr3_aa: ASSSPIGEKLF

clone_size: -
j_call: TRBJ2-3
v_call: TRBV30
cdr3_aa: AWSVGTNTDTQY

clone_size: -
j_call: TRBJ2-1
v_call: TRBV30
cdr3_aa: AWSAGLTQGNEQF

clone_size: -
j_call: TRBJ1-5
v_call: TRBV7-2
cdr3_aa: ASSQDGFNQPQH

clone_size: -
j_call: TRBJ2-1
v_call: TRBV11-3
cdr3_aa: ASSQRGGLGEQF

clone_size: -
j_call: TRBJ1-5
v_call: TRBV27
cdr3_aa: ASSRGTVPNQPQH

clone_size: -
j_call: TRBJ2-3
v_call: TRBV20-1
cdr3_aa: SALTDTQY

clone_size: many
j_call: TRBJ1-4
v_call: TRBV30
cdr3_aa: AWSVNVGGAGKLF

clone_size: -
j_call: TRBJ2-2
v_call: TRBV7-9
cdr3_aa: ASSLGWTTGELF